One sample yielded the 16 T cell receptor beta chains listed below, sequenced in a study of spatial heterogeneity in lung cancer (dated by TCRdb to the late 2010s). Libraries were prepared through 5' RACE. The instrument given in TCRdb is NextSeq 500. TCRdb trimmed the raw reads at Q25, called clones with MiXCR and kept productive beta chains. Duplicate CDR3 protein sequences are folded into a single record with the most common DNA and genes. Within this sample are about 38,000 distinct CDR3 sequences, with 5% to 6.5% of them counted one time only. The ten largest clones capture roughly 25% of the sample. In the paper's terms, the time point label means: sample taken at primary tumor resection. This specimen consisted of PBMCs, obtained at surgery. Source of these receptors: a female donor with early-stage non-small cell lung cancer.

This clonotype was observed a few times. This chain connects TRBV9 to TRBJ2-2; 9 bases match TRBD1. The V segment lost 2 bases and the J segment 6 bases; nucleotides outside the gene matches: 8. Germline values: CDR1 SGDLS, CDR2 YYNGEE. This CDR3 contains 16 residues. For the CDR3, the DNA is TGTGCCAGCAGCGTTACAGGGGGCGCGATTGCCGGGGAGCTGTTTTTT. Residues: CASSVTGGAIAGELFF.

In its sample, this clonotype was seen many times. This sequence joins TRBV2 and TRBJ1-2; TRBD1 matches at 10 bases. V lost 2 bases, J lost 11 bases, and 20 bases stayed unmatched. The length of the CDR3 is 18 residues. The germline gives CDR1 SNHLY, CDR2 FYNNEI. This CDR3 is CASSEIPGQGDRPYLYTF. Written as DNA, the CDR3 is TGTGCCAGCAGTGAAATCCCCGGACAGGGGGACCGTCCCTATCTTTACACCTTC.

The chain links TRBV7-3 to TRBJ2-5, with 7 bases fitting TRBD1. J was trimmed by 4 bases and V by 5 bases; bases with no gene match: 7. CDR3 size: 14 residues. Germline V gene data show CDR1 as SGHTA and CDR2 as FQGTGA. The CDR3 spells CASSPTGWRETQYF. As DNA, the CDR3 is TGTGCCAGCAGCCCGACAGGGTGGCGAGAGACCCAGTACTTC.

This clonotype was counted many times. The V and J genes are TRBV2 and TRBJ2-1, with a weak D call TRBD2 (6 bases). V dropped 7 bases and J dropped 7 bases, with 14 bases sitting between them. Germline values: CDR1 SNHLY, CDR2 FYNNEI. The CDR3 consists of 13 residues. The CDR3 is CASTIRLDNEQFF. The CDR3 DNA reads TGTGCCAGCACTATCCGACTAGATAATGAGCAGTTCTTC.

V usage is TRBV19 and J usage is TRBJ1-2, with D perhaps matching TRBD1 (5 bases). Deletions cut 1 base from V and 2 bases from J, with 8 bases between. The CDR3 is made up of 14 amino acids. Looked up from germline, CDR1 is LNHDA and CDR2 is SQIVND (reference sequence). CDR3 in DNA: TGTGCCAGTAGTATAGTGCGGGGGAACTATGGCTACACCTTC. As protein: CASSIVRGNYGYTF.

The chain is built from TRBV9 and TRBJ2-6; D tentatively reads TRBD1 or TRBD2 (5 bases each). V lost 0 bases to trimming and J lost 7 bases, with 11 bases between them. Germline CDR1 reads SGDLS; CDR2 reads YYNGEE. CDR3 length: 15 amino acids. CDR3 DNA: TGTGCCAGCAGCGTAGCAGGGACCGGTGCCAACGTCCTGACTTTC. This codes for CASSVAGTGANVLTF.

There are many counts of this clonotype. The CDR3 nucleotides read TGTGCCAGCAGCCAGTATACAGGGAACACCGGGGAGCTGTTTTTT. Protein product: CASSQYTGNTGELFF. V and J are TRBV4-2 and TRBJ2-2, with D possibly matching TRBD1 (5 bases). The CDR3 is made up of 15 amino acids. The germline gives CDR1 LGHNA, CDR2 YNFKEQ. V lost 3 bases, J lost 1 base, and 9 bases lay in between.

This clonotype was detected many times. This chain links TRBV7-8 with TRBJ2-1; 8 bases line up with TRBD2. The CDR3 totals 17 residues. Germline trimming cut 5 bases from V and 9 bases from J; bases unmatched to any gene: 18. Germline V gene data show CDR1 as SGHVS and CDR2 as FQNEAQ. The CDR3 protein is CASSLTVGGGFVGEQFF. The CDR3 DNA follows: TGTGCCAGCAGCCTTACCGTCGGGGGGGGCTTTGTCGGTGAGCAGTTCTTC.

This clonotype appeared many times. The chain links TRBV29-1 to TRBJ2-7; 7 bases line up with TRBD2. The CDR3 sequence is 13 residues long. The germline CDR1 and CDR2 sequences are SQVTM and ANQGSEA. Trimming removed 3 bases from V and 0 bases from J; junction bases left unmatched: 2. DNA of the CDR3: TGCAGCGTTGAGGGGGGGACCTCCTACGAGCAGTACTTC. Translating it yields CSVEGGTSYEQYF.

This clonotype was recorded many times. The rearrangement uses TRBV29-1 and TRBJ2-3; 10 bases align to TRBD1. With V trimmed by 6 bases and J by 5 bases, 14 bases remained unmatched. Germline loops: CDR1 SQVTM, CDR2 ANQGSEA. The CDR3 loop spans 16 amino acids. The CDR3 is CSVQVLAGTGVDTQYF. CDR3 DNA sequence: TGCAGCGTCCAGGTACTAGCCGGGACAGGGGTAGATACGCAGTATTTT.

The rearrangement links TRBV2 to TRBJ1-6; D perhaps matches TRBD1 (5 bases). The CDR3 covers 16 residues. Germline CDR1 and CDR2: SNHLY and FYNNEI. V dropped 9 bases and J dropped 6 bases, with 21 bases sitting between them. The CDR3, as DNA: TGTGCCAGTCGGGACGCTGGACGGGCGTCTAATTCACCCCTCCACTTT. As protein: CASRDAGRASNSPLHF.

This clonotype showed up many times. In DNA, the CDR3 is TGCGCCAGCAGCTCCGAGCGGGGGCTCTACAATGAGCAGTTCTTC. Its translation is CASSSERGLYNEQFF. The rearrangement links TRBV4-1 to TRBJ2-1; 8 positions match TRBD2. Germline V gene lookup returns CDR1 MGHRA and CDR2 YSYEKL. J lost 3 bases, V lost 5 bases, and 6 bases had no gene match. The CDR3 consists of 15 residues.

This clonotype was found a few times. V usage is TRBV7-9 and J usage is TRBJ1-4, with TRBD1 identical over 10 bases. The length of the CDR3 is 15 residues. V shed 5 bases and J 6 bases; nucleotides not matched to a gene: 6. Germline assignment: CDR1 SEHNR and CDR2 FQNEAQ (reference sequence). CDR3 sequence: CASSTRQGADEKLFF. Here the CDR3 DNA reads TGTGCCAGCAGCACTCGACAGGGGGCGGATGAAAAACTGTTTTTT.

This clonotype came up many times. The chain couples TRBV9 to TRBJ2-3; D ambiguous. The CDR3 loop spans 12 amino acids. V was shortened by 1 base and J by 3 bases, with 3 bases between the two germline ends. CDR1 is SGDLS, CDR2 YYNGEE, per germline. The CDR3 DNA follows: TGTGCCAGCAGCGTAAGGACAGATACGCAGTATTTT. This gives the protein CASSVRTDTQYF.

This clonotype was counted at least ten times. CDR3 sequence: CASSSSGGATYNEQFF. In DNA, the CDR3 is TGTGCCAGCAGTTCTAGCGGGGGGGCTACCTACAATGAGCAGTTCTTC. V is TRBV28 and J is TRBJ2-1; 12 nucleotides align to TRBD2. This CDR3 has 16 amino acids. Germline lookup yields CDR1 MDHEN and CDR2 SYDVKM. V shed 4 bases, J shed 2 bases, and the junction held 3 bases outside the gene matches. The variable domain in full, completed from reference TRBV28 and TRBJ2-1, reads DVKVTQSSRYLVKRTGEKVFLECVQDMDHENMFWYRQDPGLGLRLIYFSYDVKMKEKGDIPEGYSVSREKKERFSLILESASTNQTSMYLCASSSSGGATYNEQFFGPGTRLTVL.

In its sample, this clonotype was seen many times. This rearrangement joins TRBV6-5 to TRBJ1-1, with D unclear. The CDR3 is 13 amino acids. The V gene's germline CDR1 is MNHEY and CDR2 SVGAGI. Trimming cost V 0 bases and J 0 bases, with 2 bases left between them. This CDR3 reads CASSYSVNTEAFF. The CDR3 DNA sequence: TGTGCCAGCAGTTACTCCGTGAACACTGAAGCTTTCTTT.